The clone carrying this TCR beta chain occurred once. Its target is unknown. The data originate from a study of cytomegalovirus exposure and HLA in healthy donors. This CDR3 region has 14 residues. Trimming removed 5 bases at V and 0 bases at J, with 10 bases between. In germline, CDR1 is MNHNS, CDR2 SASEGT. Study results and limitations: The majority of CMV-associated TCR beta chains were reported as apparently HLA-restricted in a later analysis. The dataset shows that most TCR sequences were rare, while some public TCRs occurred in many donors. Earlier analysis yielded a pattern in which most TCR beta V segments were productive about 87% or about 30% of the time.

Primers included in the PCR were 60 Vbeta and 13 Jbeta primers. Data came from immunoSEQ multiplex PCR; TCRdb stores just in-frame clones and leaves some out. Among around 100,000 clones listed, more than 60% were seen once. The source of this sequence is a female donor in good health and CMV-seropositive. The genes are TRBV6-1 and TRBJ1-1; no clear D. The sequenced sample was PBMCs. Written as DNA, the CDR3 is TGTGCCAGCAGTCTTATACAGCTGAACACTGAAGCTTTCTTT. Protein product: CASSLIQLNTEAFF.